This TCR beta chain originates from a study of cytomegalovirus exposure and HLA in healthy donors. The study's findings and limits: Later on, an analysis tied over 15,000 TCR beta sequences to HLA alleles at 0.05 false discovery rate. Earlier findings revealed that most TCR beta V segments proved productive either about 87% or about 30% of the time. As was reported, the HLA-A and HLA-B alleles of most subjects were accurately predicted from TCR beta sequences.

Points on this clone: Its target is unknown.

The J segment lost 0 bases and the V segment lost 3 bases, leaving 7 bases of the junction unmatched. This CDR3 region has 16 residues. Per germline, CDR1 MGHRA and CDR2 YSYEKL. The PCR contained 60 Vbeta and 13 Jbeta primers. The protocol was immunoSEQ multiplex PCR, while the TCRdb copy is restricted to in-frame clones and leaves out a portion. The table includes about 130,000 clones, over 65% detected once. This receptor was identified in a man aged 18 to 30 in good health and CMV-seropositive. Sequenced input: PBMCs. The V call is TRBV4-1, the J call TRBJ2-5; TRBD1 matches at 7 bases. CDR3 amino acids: CASSHPSGTDQETQYF. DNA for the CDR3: TGCGCCAGCAGCCACCCCTCAGGGACAGACCAAGAGACCCAGTACTTC.